Below are 23 T cell receptor beta chains sequenced from a single sample in a study of OX40 agonist ivuxolimab in advanced cancers. Here immunoSEQ multiplex PCR was the method, and the copy in TCRdb shows in-frame clones only, minus some. This repertoire shows tens of thousands of clones, 65% to 90% found once; its top ten account for approximately 1.9%. The specimen comprised CD4+ or CD8+ T cells sorted from blood, sampled in a trial of the OX40 agonist ivuxolimab. Receptors were obtained from an adult with an advanced solid tumor such as melanoma, head and neck, liver or kidney cancer.

This chain uses TRBV5-1 with TRBJ2-6; possibly TRBD2 for D (6 bases). This CDR3 is built from 17 residues. V lost 4 bases to trimming and J lost 0 bases, with 14 bases between them. Germline assignment: CDR1 SGHRS and CDR2 YFSETQ. CDR3 loop: CASSAGRPYSGANVLTF. CDR3 DNA: TGCGCCAGCAGCGCGGGACGGCCTTACTCTGGGGCCAACGTCCTGACTTTC.

This clone has just a few counts. V gene TRBV27 combines with J gene TRBJ2-4; D is ambiguous. Deletions cut 6 bases from V and 1 base from J, with 13 bases between. The CDR3 is made up of 15 amino acids. Per germline, CDR1 MNHEY and CDR2 SMNVEV (reference sequence). CDR3 DNA sequence: TGTGCCAGCAGGTCCCTTGGGCCGGCCAAAAACATTCAGTACTTC. Translation gives CASRSLGPAKNIQYF.

V is TRBV11-2 and J is TRBJ1-1; D ambiguous. This CDR3 is built from 16 residues. The V gene lost 2 bases and the J gene lost 1 base, with 14 bases spanning the gap. Germline-derived CDR1 and CDR2 are SGHAT and FQNNGV. The CDR3 loop is CASSLRFGLKNTEAFF. CDR3 nucleotides: TGTGCCAGCAGCTTACGGTTCGGACTGAAGAACACTGAAGCTTTCTTT.

This clone was observed a single time. The chain has TRBV7-6 and TRBJ2-7; tentative D call: TRBD2 (5 bases). Germline V lookup: CDR1 SGHVS, CDR2 FNYEAQ. Deletions cut 5 bases from V and 1 base from J, with 12 bases between. This CDR3 is built from 14 residues. In nucleotides, the CDR3 is TGTGCCAGCAGCCCCCTTCCGGGGTCCTACGAGCAGTACTTC. It codes for CASSPLPGSYEQYF.

This rearrangement joins TRBV27 to TRBJ2-7, with D possibly being TRBD2 (6 bases). The CDR3 spans 13 residues. Looked up from germline, CDR1 is MNHEY and CDR2 is SMNVEV (reference sequence). V was shortened by 6 bases and J by 2 bases, with 11 bases between the two germline ends. The CDR3 region has the DNA TGTGCCAGCAGAAGAGCGGGCCCCTACGAGCAGTACTTC. Its translation: CASRRAGPYEQYF.

The chain carries TRBV5-1 and TRBJ2-1; D gene ambiguous. This CDR3 comprises 11 residues. With 4 bases removed from V and 6 bases from J, the gap between germline ends came to 5 bases. The V gene's germline CDR1 is SGHRS and CDR2 YFSETQ. This CDR3 is CASSDSNEQFF. CDR3 nucleotide sequence: TGCGCCAGCAGCGATAGCAATGAGCAGTTCTTC.

The chain joins TRBV18 to TRBJ2-7, with 10 bases fitting TRBD1. Germline CDR1 and CDR2: KGHSH and LQKENI. The CDR3 has 17 residues. J was trimmed by 3 bases and V by 4 bases; bases with no gene match: 12. The CDR3 spells CASSQSSSGTGVYEQYF. The CDR3, as DNA: TGTGCCAGCTCACAATCCTCATCCGGGACAGGGGTCTACGAGCAGTACTTC.

The CDR3 DNA follows: TGTGCCAGCAGCCTGGGGACAGGGCCAATCTATGGCTACACCTTC. This sequence encodes CASSLGTGPIYGYTF. The chain couples TRBV11-2 to TRBJ1-2; 9 positions agree with TRBD1. CDR3 length equals 15 residues. CDR1 and CDR2 (germline): SGHAT, FQNNGV. Trimming at V came to 5 bases and at J to 4 bases, leaving 8 bases not matched to a gene.

The gene calls are TRBV7-9 and TRBJ2-2; unclear D gene. The V gene lost 1 base and the J gene lost 3 bases, with 6 bases spanning the gap. The CDR3 is made up of 14 amino acids. Per germline, CDR1 SEHNR and CDR2 FQNEAQ (reference sequence). In DNA form, the CDR3 reads TGTGCCAGCAGCTTAGTTGGGCACACCGGGGAGCTGTTTTTT. Protein product: CASSLVGHTGELFF.

The chain combines TRBV6-5 with TRBJ1-2; D might be TRBD1 (5 bases). Trimming removed 5 bases at V and 8 bases at J, with 21 bases between. The CDR3 is 15 residues long. Germline CDR1 and CDR2: MNHEY and SVGAGI. CDR3 amino acids: CASSTRQPGMGGYTF. The CDR3 nucleotides read TGTGCCAGCAGTACTAGACAGCCGGGAATGGGGGGCTACACCTTC.

The rearrangement uses TRBV28 and TRBJ1-2, with D tentatively TRBD1 (5 bases). Germline V gene data show CDR1 as MDHEN and CDR2 as SYDVKM. With 1 base removed from V and 3 bases from J, the gap between germline ends came to 9 bases. CDR3 length: 14 amino acids. The CDR3 loop reads CASSLSGRDYGYTF. The CDR3 DNA is TGTGCCAGCAGTTTATCGGGCAGGGACTATGGCTACACCTTC.

This clone was counted between two and nine times. The same CDR3 also results from other DNA sequences found in this sample. The gene calls are TRBV6-6 and TRBJ1-2; maybe TRBD1 (5 bases). The V gene lost 2 bases and the J gene lost 3 bases, with 10 bases spanning the gap. This CDR3 region has 14 residues. Germline assignment: CDR1 MNHNY and CDR2 SVGAGI (reference sequence). The CDR3 DNA is TGTGCCAGCAGTTACCGGGGCGGGGACTATGGCTACACCTTC. The encoded protein is CASSYRGGDYGYTF.

The chain combines TRBV2 with TRBJ2-5; no clear D gene. V dropped 11 bases and J dropped 3 bases, with 10 bases sitting between them. From germline, CDR1 is SNHLY and CDR2 FYNNEI. CDR3 length: 11 residues. The CDR3 loop is CAGSREETQYF. The CDR3 bases are TGTGCCGGGTCTCGGGAAGAGACCCAGTACTTC. The full variable domain, completed using reference TRBV2 and TRBJ2-5, is EPEVTQTPSHQVTQMGQEVILRCVPISNHLYFYWYRQILGQKVEFLVSFYNNEISEKSEIFDDQFSVERPDGSNFTLKIRSTKLEDSAMYFCAGSREETQYFGPGTRLLVL.

The rearrangement links TRBV2 to TRBJ1-2; no firm D call. Trimming removed 8 bases at V and 0 bases at J, with 10 bases between. Looked up from germline, CDR1 is SNHLY and CDR2 is FYNNEI. The CDR3 has 13 amino acids. CDR3 sequence: CASEYPANYGYTF. CDR3 coding DNA: TGTGCCAGCGAATACCCCGCTAACTATGGCTACACCTTC.

The V call is TRBV28, the J call TRBJ1-4, with D unclear. The germline V gene has CDR1 MDHEN and CDR2 SYDVKM. This CDR3 has 13 residues. V gave up 6 bases and J gave up 6 bases, with 11 bases separating them. The CDR3 DNA follows: TGTGCCAGCAGCGGGCCGGCGGATGAAAAACTGTTTTTT. It is translated as CASSGPADEKLFF.

The CDR3 region is CASSRGTARAVNYGYTF. DNA of the CDR3: TGTGCCAGCAGCAGAGGGACAGCTAGGGCCGTAAACTATGGCTACACCTTC. The chain uses TRBV11-2 and TRBJ1-2, with 7 bases matching TRBD1. CDR1 is SGHAT, CDR2 FQNNGV, per germline. V lost 5 bases, J lost 2 bases, and 14 bases stayed unmatched. The CDR3 loop spans 17 amino acids.

This sequence joins TRBV19 and TRBJ2-5; D possibly matches TRBD1 or TRBD2 (5 bases each). Germline CDR1 and CDR2: LNHDA and SQIVND (reference sequence). V was trimmed by 4 bases and J by 5 bases, leaving 17 bases between them. The CDR3 is made up of 15 amino acids. This CDR3 is CASSNKKRGVETQYF. The CDR3 DNA sequence: TGTGCCAGTAGTAATAAGAAACGAGGGGTCGAGACCCAGTACTTC.

The chain combines TRBV19 with TRBJ1-1; 8 nucleotides agree with TRBD1. Per the germline V gene, CDR1 is LNHDA and CDR2 is SQIVND (reference sequence). The CDR3 sequence is 15 residues long. The V and J ends lost 5 bases and 8 bases, in that order; junction bases with no gene match: 13. Here the CDR3 DNA reads TGTGCCAGTAGTCCACGGGCCGGGACAGGACCCGAAGCTTTCTTT. It yields the protein CASSPRAGTGPEAFF.

Only a few counts were recorded for this clone. The chain has TRBV21-1 and TRBJ1-2. TRBV21-1 constitutes a pseudogene. The CDR3 has 17 amino acids. The CDR3 is CASSKVIKANTNYGYTF. CDR3 sequence (DNA): TGTGCCAGCAGCAAAGTAATCAAGGCTAATACTAACTATGGCTACACCTTC.

This chain links TRBV28 with TRBJ1-3; D not certain. Trimming took 9 bases from V and 0 from J, leaving 12 bases between them. The CDR3 spans 14 residues. The germline V gene has CDR1 MDHEN and CDR2 SYDVKM. In DNA, the CDR3 is TGTGCCAGTAGTAAGGGTGCCTCTGGAAACACCATATATTTT. Amino acids: CASSKGASGNTIYF. The complete variable domain, with remaining parts taken from reference TRBV28 and TRBJ1-3, reads DVKVTQSSRYLVKRTGEKVFLECVQDMDHENMFWYRQDPGLGLRLIYFSYDVKMKEKGDIPEGYSVSREKKERFSLILESASTNQTSMYLCASSKGASGNTIYFGEGSWLTVV.

The chain uses TRBV28 and TRBJ2-1; TRBD1 matches at 8 bases. The CDR3 contains 15 residues. From germline, CDR1 is MDHEN and CDR2 SYDVKM. The J segment lost 6 bases and the V segment lost 6 bases, leaving 10 bases of the junction unmatched. CDR3 amino acids: CASSPDRARGNEQFF. DNA for the CDR3: TGTGCCAGCAGCCCGGACAGGGCGAGGGGCAATGAGCAGTTCTTC. Full variable domain (missing parts from reference TRBV28 and TRBJ2-1): DVKVTQSSRYLVKRTGEKVFLECVQDMDHENMFWYRQDPGLGLRLIYFSYDVKMKEKGDIPEGYSVSREKKERFSLILESASTNQTSMYLCASSPDRARGNEQFFGPGTRLTVL.

Notes on this clone: An end of the junction does not agree with germline; a read error may underlie this. V usage is TRBV7-2 and J usage is TRBJ2-3; 12 nucleotides agree with TRBD2. In germline, CDR1 is SGHTA, CDR2 FQGNSA. CDR3 length: 14 amino acids. The CDR3 is CASSRRLAGVLSDW. Here the CDR3 DNA reads TGTGCCAGCAGCCGGAGACTAGCGGGGGTTTTATCGGATTGG. The full variable domain, in which reference TRBV7-2 and TRBJ2-3 provide the parts outside the CDR3, is GAGVSQSPSNKVTEKGKDVELRCDPISGHTALYWYRQSLGQGLEFLIYFQGNSAPDKSGLPSDRFSAERTGGSVSTLTIQRTQQEDSAVYLCASSRRLAGVLSDWGPGTRLTVL.

V is TRBV11-2 and J is TRBJ2-7, with 7 positions matching TRBD2. Germline CDR1 is SGHAT and CDR2 is FQNNGV. The CDR3 has 13 residues. Trimming removed 9 bases from V and 2 bases from J; junction bases left unmatched: 7. Here the CDR3 reads CASRGGGPYEQYF. CDR3 nucleotide sequence: TGTGCCAGTCGCGGGGGTGGGCCCTACGAGCAGTACTTC.